This T cell receptor (beta chain) stems from a study of cytomegalovirus exposure and HLA in healthy donors (dated by TCRdb to the late 2010s). Looking at the study overall: An earlier analysis of several hundred of the donors reported 250 to 300 Gb of sequence data and 100 million to 130 million unique TCR beta sequences from roughly 200 million T cells. Roughly 300 gigabases of sequencing data and 91 million or so unique TCR sequences made up an early release that covered under 750 HLA-typed donors. Of the roughly 410 genotyped donors, over 80% were placed in the genetic ancestry cluster associated with self-reported Caucasian donors. The aim of the study was to test whether cataloging public T cell receptors could identify signatures of past pathogen exposure. The study profiled the T cell repertoires of more than 500 subjects by immunosequencing and related them to cytomegalovirus serostatus. In addition to the first cohort of 500 to 850 subjects, a separate validation cohort of under 150 different subjects was used. The study combined high-throughput TCR immunosequencing, statistical association of individual TCRs with disease status, and machine learning to predict cytomegalovirus infection status. A later analysis re-analyzed previously published TCR beta repertoires from several hundred donors and added high-resolution HLA genotyping to study TCR occurrence patterns. Rather than using new phenotypic data, the later analysis identified candidate immune exposures from TCR beta sequences and from how often those sequences occurred across donors. An earlier analysis of 587 of the donors used high-throughput TCR beta sequencing to judge whether each TCR beta V gene segment behaved as functional or pseudogenic. Donor age, sex, ethnicity and CMV serostatus were compiled together with the repertoire data. A later genetic analysis took genome-wide SNP genotypes for about 55% of the 666 donors and used that subset as a discovery cohort. Every discovery cohort repertoire had been produced on one sequencing platform. HLA typing covered class I and class II loci at four-digit resolution. Typing coverage differed by locus: A, B, C, DRB1 and DQB1 were typed in roughly 620-630 donors, DQA1 in approximately 520, DPA1 in some 570, and DPB1 in just under 480. Four to six DR-DQ haplotypes were handled as single units for association and clustering because linkage in the cohort was strong. On average, approximately 250,000 unique TCR beta nucleotide sequences were sequenced per donor among several hundred genotyped donors of the cohort, with about 19% of those sequences being non-productive.

The cohort consisted of 666 healthy bone marrow donors. At the time of sampling, all cohort members were nominally healthy, though unrecorded immune exposures were likely present. The donor was CMV seronegative and belonged to the group of 350 to 400 seronegative cohort members. Every donor gave a peripheral blood sample, and the peripheral blood mononuclear cells from that sample were used for TCR beta sequencing. The Qiagen DNeasy Blood Extraction Kit was used to extract genomic DNA from the blood cell samples. This clone was recorded once. Which antigen it targets is not known. No clone much larger than this one lies a single base away; base qualities are absent. The paper as a whole reports these results and caveats: Broadly in line with IMGT annotations, most TCR beta V segments showed up in productive rearrangements about 87% or about 30% of the time in an earlier analysis of around 550 of the donors. While some public TCRs were present in many individuals, most TCR sequences turned up only very rarely across donors. According to a later analysis, most CMV-associated TCR beta chains appeared to be HLA-restricted, and the HLA associations seemed to be driven largely by CMV exposure. Sequencing depth was assumed to be roughly uniform across donors in the presence/absence analyses, though that assumption may not hold. Strong co-occurrence of HLA alleles, especially DR and DQ, made assigning TCR associations to individual alleles difficult. CMV serostatus was the only immune exposure information available for the cohort. In this cohort, only TCR beta chains were sequenced, and detectable features were limited by the absence of alpha or paired-chain data. A further reported finding was that TCR beta sequences accurately predicted the HLA-A and HLA-B alleles for most subjects in the first cohort. A later genetic analysis associated a missense DCLRE1C variant with V-gene and J-gene trimming of TCR beta chains, and an independent cohort replicated the association. Because the 87-base-pair reads could not distinguish some IMGT-functional V segments, including TRBV6-2 and TRBV6-3, those segments were excluded. Correlated functional status among segregating V segments might be attributable to linkage disequilibrium, but an unknown experimental factor could not be ruled out. The study gave a list of under 200 TCR beta chains associated with cytomegalovirus. In both the original and validation cohorts, the classifier was reported to diagnose cytomegalovirus status with high specificity and sensitivity. Because counts were too low, seventeen rarely observed V segments, including chromosome 9 orphons, were excluded from the earlier analysis of fewer than 650 of the donors. According to a later analysis, TCR association rates differed among HLA loci, with DRB1 alleles showing the most associated TCRs and HLA-C alleles showing the fewest. In vitro tests confirmed that three of the cytomegalovirus-associated TCR beta chains recognize cytomegalovirus antigens. A cluster of highly shared sequence variants was judged likely to represent a technical artifact of the sequencing pipeline. The authors suggested that the approach could potentially be extended to other disease states and immunological phenotypes. Compared with equally common non-associated chains, HLA-associated TCR beta chains in a later analysis were more clonally expanded and had lower generation probabilities. Because HLA typing was unavailable for some donors at each locus, only the typed subset was used in association tests. In a later analysis, several top co-occurrence clusters were reported to appear linked to parvovirus B19, influenza, CMV and Epstein-Barr virus. In a later genetic analysis, fewer N-insertions in productive TCRs were reported among donors in an Asian-associated ancestry cluster than the roughly 640-donor mean. A later analysis associated around 16,000 TCR beta sequences with specific HLA alleles at a false discovery rate of 0.05.

The V end loses 5 bases and the J end loses 5 bases, and a stretch of 27 bases separates them. The CDR3 measures 18 amino acids from cysteine to phenylalanine. The only DNA kept is the CDR3, 54 bases in frame from the first base. The germline V gene provides CDR1 SGHTA and CDR2 FQGNSA. The library was made by the immunoSEQ multiplex PCR assay. For the multiplex PCR, a mixture combining 60 forward primers for TCR Vbeta segments and 13 reverse primers for TCR Jbeta segments was used. A multiplex PCR assay on genomic DNA amplified the CDR3 region of rearranged TCR beta genes. The Illumina HiSeq System was used to sequence the amplified TCR beta libraries as 87-base-pair reads. The authors' analysis ran thus. A later analysis tallied about 77 million unique TCR beta chains across the 600 to 700 repertoires, and about 10 million of those chains were shared by two or more donors. A nearest-neighbor algorithm error-corrected the raw reads and collapsed the reads into unique sequences, merging closely related sequences to remove PCR and sequencing errors. V, D and J gene segments were assigned by aligning CDR3 sequences to IMGT reference sequences. For a sequence to be retained, a match of at least six nucleotides was required to both a V gene segment and a J gene segment. Rearrangements were called productive when the CDR3 lacked stop codons and stayed in frame with V and J; all others were non-productive. Following IMGT convention, CDR3 was defined as the stretch from the second conserved V-encoded cysteine to the conserved J-encoded phenylalanine. Sequences without an unambiguous match to a single V gene segment were excluded from the earlier analysis of 587 of the donors. In an earlier analysis of almost 600 of the donors, a V segment was called functional when productive rearrangements were above 56.7%, and segregating when the standard deviation between donors exceeded 5%. A statistical classification framework was developed to diagnose cytomegalovirus status using the catalog of TCR beta chain sequences. In a later analysis, TCR nucleotide sequences were compared against IMGT/GENE-DB human TR gene sequences so that V and J genes could be assigned. In a later analysis, CDR3 sequences and most-parsimonious VDJ recombination scenarios were assigned using the TCRdist pipeline. A later analysis defined each TCR beta chain by its CDR3 amino acid sequence plus V-gene family, and excluded reads lacking a unique V-gene family. In a later analysis, approximately 640 highly shared, low-generation-probability nucleotide sequences were removed to address suspected cross-contamination and a sequencing artifact. For each public chain, a later analysis derived a clonal expansion index from normalized ranks of inferred template counts within each repertoire. A later analysis computed generation probabilities with a VDJ recombination model fitted to out-of-frame rearrangements, and checked the results against IGoR. A later analysis scored TCR-TCR, TCR-HLA and TCR-CMV co-occurrence with hypergeometric tests, applying a repertoire-size bias correction to TCR pairs. To estimate false discovery rates, a later analysis permuted the HLA or CMV assignments 20 times. A later analysis grouped co-occurring TCRs with DBSCAN, adding TCRdist sequence similarity when clustering within HLA-allele-positive subsets. Co-occurrence clustering excluded repertoires with fewer than 30,000 or more than 120,000 public chains, plus five with anomalous nucleotide sharing. Held by TCRdb, this immuneACCESS table contains in-frame sequences only and omits some clones. Under half of the omission traces to an unresolved V gene where checked; the cause of the rest is unknown. The V and J calls and the clone size are those of that table, but D and trimming were determined from the DNA. The sample has about 170,000 clones on record, over 70% of them singletons. Of the sample, 0.95% to 1.5% is held by the ten largest clones.

The chain couples TRBV7-2 to TRBJ1-2; a tentative D match to TRBD1 spans 6 bases. The origin of this receptor is a boy aged 2 to 10 in good health and CMV-seronegative. Specimen: PBMCs. The nucleotides read TGTGCCAGCAGCCCCGCCATCTCCGGACAGAGAAAAGGTTATGGCTACACCTTC. Translated, this gives CASSPAISGQRKGYGYTF.